What follows are 5 T cell receptor beta chains derived from one specimen sequenced in a study of cytomegalovirus exposure and HLA in healthy donors. The PCR contained 60 Vbeta and 13 Jbeta primers. Libraries were prepared by immunoSEQ multiplex PCR; TCRdb keeps only in-frame clonotypes and omits some of them. The sample consists of hundreds of thousands of clones, over 65% of them appearing once. Sequenced material: PBMCs. These TCRs come from a man aged 18 to 29 in good health and CMV-seronegative.

The V call is TRBV5-1, the J call TRBJ1-1, with D perhaps matching TRBD1 (5 bases). V dropped 0 bases and J dropped 0 bases, with 12 bases sitting between them. The CDR3 is 16 residues long. Per germline, CDR1 SGHRS and CDR2 YFSETQ. CDR3 in DNA: TGCGCCAGCAGCTTGGTATCGTCAGGGTTGAACACTGAAGCTTTCTTT. Residues: CASSLVSSGLNTEAFF.

The J gene is TRBJ2-7, the V gene TRBV4-2, with D perhaps matching TRBD1 (6 bases). The CDR3 is 13 amino acids. The germline gives CDR1 LGHNA, CDR2 YNFKEQ. V was cut by 3 bases and J by 8 bases, with 14 bases left in between. The CDR3 loop is CASSQEGGSQQYF. Written as DNA, the CDR3 is TGTGCCAGCAGCCAGGAAGGGGGATCGCAGCAGTACTTC.

The sample holds one count of this clone. This rearrangement joins TRBV5-4 to TRBJ1-2; 9 bases match TRBD1. The CDR3 runs 16 residues. With 2 bases clipped from V and 8 bases from J, the junction kept 13 bases outside the gene matches. CDR1 and CDR2 (germline): SGHNT, YYREEE (reference sequence). The CDR3 sequence: CASSFGGTGLISGYTF. DNA for the CDR3: TGTGCCAGCAGCTTCGGTGGGACAGGGTTGATTTCCGGCTACACCTTC.

This clone was detected only a few times. J is TRBJ2-7 and V is TRBV6-5; 7 positions agree with TRBD1. J lost 3 bases, V lost 4 bases, and 0 bases had no gene match. From germline, CDR1 is MNHEY and CDR2 SVGAGI. The CDR3 consists of 12 residues. CDR3 loop: CASSWDSYEQYF. The CDR3 DNA reads TGTGCCAGCAGTTGGGACAGCTACGAGCAGTACTTC.

The CDR3: CASSVAMGQGFDGYTF. The CDR3 DNA is TGTGCCAGCAGCGTAGCTATGGGACAGGGATTTGATGGCTACACCTTC. This sequence joins TRBV9 and TRBJ1-2; 9 nucleotides line up with TRBD1. From germline, CDR1 is SGDLS and CDR2 YYNGEE. The CDR3 is 16 residues long. V gave up 0 bases and J gave up 6 bases; unmatched junction bases: 9.